This T cell receptor (beta chain) was obtained from a study of blood T cells in healthy people across ages. Broader study findings: Fewer expanded clones and more diversity marked long-lived versus aged donors.

As for this clonotype: Its antigen is not known.

Isolating PBMCs gave at least 6 million of these cells per sample. This CDR3 has 16 amino acids. The ends were cut back, 3 bases at V and 5 bases at J, with 19 bases in the middle. Germline V lookup: CDR1 ENHRY, CDR2 SYGVKD. Through a sample-barcoded 5' primer and a J-beta primer mix, a second PCR was run for about 6 to 12 cycles. One entry per CDR3 protein results from TCRdb running MiXCR on the 5' RACE reads. The data contain under 950,000 distinct CDR3 sequences, 22% of them singletons. Sequences were obtained from blood. The V and J genes are TRBV10-3 and TRBJ2-5; TRBD2 might be the D (5 bases). The source of this sequence is a man aged 70 or older in good health. The CDR3 loop is CAISDGPPGMRETQYF. CDR3 in DNA: TGTGCCATCAGTGATGGGCCTCCCGGGATGAGGGAGACCCAGTACTTC.